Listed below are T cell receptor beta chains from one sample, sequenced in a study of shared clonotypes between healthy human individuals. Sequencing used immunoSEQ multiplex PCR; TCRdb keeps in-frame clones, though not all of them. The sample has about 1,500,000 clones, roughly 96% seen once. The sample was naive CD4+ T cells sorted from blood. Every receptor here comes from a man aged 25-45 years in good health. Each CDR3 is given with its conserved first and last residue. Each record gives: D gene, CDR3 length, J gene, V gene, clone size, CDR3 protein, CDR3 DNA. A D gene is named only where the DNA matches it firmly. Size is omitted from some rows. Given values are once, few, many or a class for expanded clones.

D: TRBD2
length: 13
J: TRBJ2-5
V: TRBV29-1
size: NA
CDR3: CSGTGTTVETQYF
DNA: TGCAGCGGAACCGGGACTACCGTGGAGACCCAGTACTTC

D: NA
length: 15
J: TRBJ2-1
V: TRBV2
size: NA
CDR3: CASSVTQTPSNEQFF
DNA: TGTGCCAGCAGTGTGACACAGACCCCAAGCAATGAGCAGTTCTTC

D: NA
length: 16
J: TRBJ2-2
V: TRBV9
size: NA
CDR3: CASSVERAAVAGELFF
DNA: TGTGCCAGCAGCGTAGAGCGGGCGGCCGTCGCCGGGGAGCTGTTTTTT

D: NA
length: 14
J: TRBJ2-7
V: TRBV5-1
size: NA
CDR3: CASSLVAGSHEQYF
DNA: TGCGCCAGCAGCTTGGTCGCGGGATCCCACGAGCAGTACTTC

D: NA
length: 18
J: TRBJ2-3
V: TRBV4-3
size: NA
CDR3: CASSQEAPVRGGTDTQYF
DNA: TGCGCCAGCAGCCAAGAAGCTCCCGTCCGGGGAGGCACAGATACGCAGTATTTT

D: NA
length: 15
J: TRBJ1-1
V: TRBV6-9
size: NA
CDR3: CASSYWGRVNTEAFF
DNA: TGTGCCAGCAGTTATTGGGGGAGAGTGAACACTGAAGCTTTCTTT

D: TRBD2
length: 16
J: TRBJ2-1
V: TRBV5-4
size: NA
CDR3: CASSPGLAGGPVEQFF
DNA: TGTGCCAGCAGCCCGGGACTAGCGGGAGGGCCTGTTGAGCAGTTCTTC

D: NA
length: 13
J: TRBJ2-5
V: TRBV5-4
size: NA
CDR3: CASSPRAQETQYF
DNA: TGTGCCAGCAGCCCACGGGCGCAAGAGACCCAGTACTTC

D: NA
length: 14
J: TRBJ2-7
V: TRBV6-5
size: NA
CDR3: CASSYWLGGYEQYF
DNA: TGTGCCAGCAGTTACTGGCTGGGGGGCTACGAGCAGTACTTC

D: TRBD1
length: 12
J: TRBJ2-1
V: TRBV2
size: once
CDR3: CASRGQDNEQFF
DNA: TGTGCCAGCAGGGGACAGGACAATGAGCAGTTCTTC

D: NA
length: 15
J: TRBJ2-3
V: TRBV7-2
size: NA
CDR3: CASSKWRASTDTQYF
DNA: TGTGCCAGCAGCAAATGGCGGGCCAGCACAGATACGCAGTATTTT

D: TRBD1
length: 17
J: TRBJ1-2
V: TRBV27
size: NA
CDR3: CASTISPGTGGLYGYTF
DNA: TGTGCCAGCACTATATCTCCCGGGACAGGGGGCCTCTATGGCTACACCTTC

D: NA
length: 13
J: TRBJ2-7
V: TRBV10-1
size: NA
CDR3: CASSETARGEQYF
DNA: TGCGCCAGCAGTGAGACTGCTAGGGGCGAGCAGTACTTC

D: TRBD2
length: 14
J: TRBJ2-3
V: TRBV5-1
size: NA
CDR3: CASSRERDRNPQYF
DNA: TGCGCCAGCAGCCGAGAGCGGGACCGCAATCCGCAGTATTTT

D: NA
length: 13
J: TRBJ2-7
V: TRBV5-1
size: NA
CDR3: CASCRGDGYEQYF
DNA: TGCGCCAGCTGTAGGGGCGATGGGTACGAGCAGTACTTC

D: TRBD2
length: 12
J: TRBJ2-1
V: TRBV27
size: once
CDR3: CASSGRLDEQFF
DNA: TGTGCCAGTAGCGGGAGATTGGATGAGCAGTTCTTC

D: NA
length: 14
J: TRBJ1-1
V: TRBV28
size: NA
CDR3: CASISYKWNTEAFF
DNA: TGTGCCAGCATCTCATATAAATGGAACACTGAAGCTTTCTTT

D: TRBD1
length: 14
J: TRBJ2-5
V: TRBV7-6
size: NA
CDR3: CASSLRGPLETQYF
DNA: TGTGCCAGCAGCTTAAGGGGGCCACTGGAGACCCAGTACTTC

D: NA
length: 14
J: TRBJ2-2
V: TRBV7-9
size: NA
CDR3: CASSYTGPTGELFF
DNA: TGTGCCAGCAGCTACACGGGCCCCACCGGGGAGCTGTTTTTT

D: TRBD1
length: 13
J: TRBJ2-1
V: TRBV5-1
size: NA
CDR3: CASSSTGVGEQFF
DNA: TGCGCCAGCAGTTCGACAGGGGTCGGTGAGCAGTTCTTC

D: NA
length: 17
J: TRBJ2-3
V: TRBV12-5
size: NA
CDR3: CASGLGRRAEPTDTQYF
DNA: TGTGCTAGTGGTTTGGGCCGCCGGGCCGAACCCACAGATACGCAGTATTTT

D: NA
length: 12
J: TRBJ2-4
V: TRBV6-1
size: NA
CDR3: CASSEIVPIQYF
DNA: TGTGCCAGCAGTGAAATAGTTCCAATTCAGTACTTC

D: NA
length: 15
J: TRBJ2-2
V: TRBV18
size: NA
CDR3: CASSHRDANTGELFF
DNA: TGTGCCAGCTCACACAGGGATGCGAACACCGGGGAGCTGTTTTTT

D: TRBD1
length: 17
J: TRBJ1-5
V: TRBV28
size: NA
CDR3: CASSLWRGQPAAQPQHF
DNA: TGTGCCAGCAGTTTATGGAGGGGGCAACCCGCCGCACAGCCCCAGCATTTT

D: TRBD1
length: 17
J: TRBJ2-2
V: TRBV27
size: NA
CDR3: CASSSSGGTGGPGELFF
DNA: TGTGCCAGCAGTTCGTCTGGAGGGACAGGGGGCCCCGGGGAGCTGTTTTTT

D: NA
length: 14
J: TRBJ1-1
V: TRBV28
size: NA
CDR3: CASSLLGARTEAFF
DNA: TGTGCCAGCAGTTTGTTGGGGGCGCGGACTGAAGCTTTCTTT

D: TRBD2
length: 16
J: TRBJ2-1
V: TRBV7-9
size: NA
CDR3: CASSLLGLAMYNEQFF
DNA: TGTGCCAGCAGCTTACTGGGACTAGCGATGTACAATGAGCAGTTCTTC

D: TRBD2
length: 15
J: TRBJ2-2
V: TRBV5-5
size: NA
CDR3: CASSLGREGTGELFF
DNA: TGTGCCAGCAGCTTGGGCAGGGAGGGTACCGGGGAGCTGTTTTTT

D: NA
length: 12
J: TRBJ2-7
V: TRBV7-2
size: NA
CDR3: CASSPNTYEQYF
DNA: TGTGCCAGCAGCCCCAACACCTACGAGCAGTACTTC

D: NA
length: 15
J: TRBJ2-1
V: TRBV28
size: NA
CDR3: CASSFLSGSGNEQFF
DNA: TGTGCCAGCAGTTTTCTTTCCGGGAGCGGCAATGAGCAGTTCTTC

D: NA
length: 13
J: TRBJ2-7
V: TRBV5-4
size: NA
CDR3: CASSLGQRDEQYF
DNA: TGTGCCAGCAGCTTGGGGCAGAGGGACGAGCAGTACTTC

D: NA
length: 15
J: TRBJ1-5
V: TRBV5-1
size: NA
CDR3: CASSPLPGQNQPQHF
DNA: TGCGCCAGCAGCCCGCTCCCGGGACAAAATCAGCCCCAGCATTTT

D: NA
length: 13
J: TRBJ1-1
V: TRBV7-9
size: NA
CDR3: CLSSEVRNTEAFF
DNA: TGTTTAAGTTCCGAGGTTCGGAACACTGAAGCTTTCTTT

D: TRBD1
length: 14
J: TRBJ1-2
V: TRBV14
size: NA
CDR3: CASSPLGQNYGYTF
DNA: TGTGCCAGCAGCCCCCTGGGACAGAACTATGGCTACACCTTC

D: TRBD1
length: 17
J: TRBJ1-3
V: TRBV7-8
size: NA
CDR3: CASSLVSGQNSGNTIYF
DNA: TGTGCCAGCAGCTTAGTATCGGGACAGAACTCTGGAAACACCATATATTTT

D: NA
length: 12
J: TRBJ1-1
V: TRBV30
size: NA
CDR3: CAGGGLGTEAFF
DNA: TGTGCCGGGGGGGGCCTGGGGACTGAAGCTTTCTTT

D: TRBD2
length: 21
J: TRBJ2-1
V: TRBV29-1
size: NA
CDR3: CSVEATMPGLAGGWGYNEQFF
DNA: TGCAGCGTTGAAGCGACAATGCCGGGACTAGCGGGAGGATGGGGCTACAATGAGCAGTTCTTC

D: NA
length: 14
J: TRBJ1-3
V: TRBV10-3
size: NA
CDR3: CAIMATYSGNTIYF
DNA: TGTGCCATCATGGCTACTTACTCTGGAAACACCATATATTTT

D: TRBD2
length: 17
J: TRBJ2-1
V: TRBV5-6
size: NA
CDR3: CASNEILGGTSYNEQFF
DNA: TGTGCCAGCAACGAAATTCTGGGGGGGACCTCCTACAATGAGCAGTTCTTC

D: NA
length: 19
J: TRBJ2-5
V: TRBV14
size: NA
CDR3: CASSQEKWALSGPQETQYF
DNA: TGTGCCAGCAGCCAAGAAAAGTGGGCTCTCTCAGGGCCTCAAGAGACCCAGTACTTC

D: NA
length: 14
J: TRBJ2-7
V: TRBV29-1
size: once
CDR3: CSVVFGISSYEQYF
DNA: TGCAGCGTTGTGTTCGGGATCTCTTCTTACGAGCAGTACTTC

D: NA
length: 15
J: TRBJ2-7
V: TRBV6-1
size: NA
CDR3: CASSEGVLSSYEQYF
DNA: TGTGCCAGCAGCGAAGGGGTCCTCAGCTCCTACGAGCAGTACTTC

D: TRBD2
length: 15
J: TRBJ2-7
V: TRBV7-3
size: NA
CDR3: CASSLTAGARSEQYF
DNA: TGTGCCAGCAGCTTAACAGCGGGGGCCCGCAGCGAGCAGTACTTC